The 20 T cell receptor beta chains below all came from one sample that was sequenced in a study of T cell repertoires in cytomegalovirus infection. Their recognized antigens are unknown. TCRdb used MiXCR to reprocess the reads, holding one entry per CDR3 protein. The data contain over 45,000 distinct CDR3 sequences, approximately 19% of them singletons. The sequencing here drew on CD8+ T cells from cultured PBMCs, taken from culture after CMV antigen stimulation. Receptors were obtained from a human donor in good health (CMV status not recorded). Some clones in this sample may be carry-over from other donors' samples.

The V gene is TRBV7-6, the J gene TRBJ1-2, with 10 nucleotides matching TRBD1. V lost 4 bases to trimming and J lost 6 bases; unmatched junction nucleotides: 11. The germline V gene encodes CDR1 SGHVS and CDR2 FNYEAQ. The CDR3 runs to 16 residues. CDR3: CASSSFDRGPSDGYTF. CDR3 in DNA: TGTGCCAGCAGCTCATTTGACAGGGGGCCATCGGATGGCTACACCTTC.

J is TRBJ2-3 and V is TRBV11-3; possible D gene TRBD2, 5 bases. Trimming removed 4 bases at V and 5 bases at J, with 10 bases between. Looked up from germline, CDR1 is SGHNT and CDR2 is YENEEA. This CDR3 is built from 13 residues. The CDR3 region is CASSSGGGDTQYF. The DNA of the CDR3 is TGTGCCAGCAGCTCCGGAGGTGGAGATACGCAGTATTTT.

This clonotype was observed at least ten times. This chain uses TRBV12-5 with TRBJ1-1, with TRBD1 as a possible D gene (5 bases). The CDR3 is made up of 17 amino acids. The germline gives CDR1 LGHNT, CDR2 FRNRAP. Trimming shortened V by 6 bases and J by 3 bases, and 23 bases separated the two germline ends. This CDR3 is CASGHEKTLQGHTEAFF. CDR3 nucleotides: TGTGCTAGTGGCCACGAAAAGACCCTCCAGGGACACACTGAAGCTTTCTTT.

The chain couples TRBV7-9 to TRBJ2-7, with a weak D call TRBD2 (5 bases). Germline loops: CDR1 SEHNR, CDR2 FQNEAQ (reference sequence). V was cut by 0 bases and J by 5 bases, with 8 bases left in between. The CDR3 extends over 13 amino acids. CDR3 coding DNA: TGTGCCAGCAGCTTAGCACTAGATAACGAGCAGTACTTC. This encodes CASSLALDNEQYF.

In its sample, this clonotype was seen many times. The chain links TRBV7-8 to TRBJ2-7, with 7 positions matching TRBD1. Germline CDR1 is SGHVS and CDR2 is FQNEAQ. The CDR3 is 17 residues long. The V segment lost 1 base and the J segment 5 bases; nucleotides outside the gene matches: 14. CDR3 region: CASSLVSTGEIGDEQYF. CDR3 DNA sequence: TGTGCCAGCAGCTTAGTATCAACAGGGGAGATTGGCGACGAGCAGTACTTC. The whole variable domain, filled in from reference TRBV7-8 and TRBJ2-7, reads GAGVSQSPRYKVAKRGQDVALRCDPISGHVSLFWYQQALGQGPEFLTYFQNEAQLDKSGLPSDRFFAERPEGSVSTLKIQRTQQEDSAVYLCASSLVSTGEIGDEQYFGPGTRLTVT.

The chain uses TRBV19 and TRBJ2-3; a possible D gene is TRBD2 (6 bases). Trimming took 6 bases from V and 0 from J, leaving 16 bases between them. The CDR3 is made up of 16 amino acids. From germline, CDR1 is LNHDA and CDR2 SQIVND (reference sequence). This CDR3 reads CASRKIAVSSTDTQYF. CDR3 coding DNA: TGTGCCAGTAGAAAAATAGCGGTATCTAGCACAGATACGCAGTATTTT.

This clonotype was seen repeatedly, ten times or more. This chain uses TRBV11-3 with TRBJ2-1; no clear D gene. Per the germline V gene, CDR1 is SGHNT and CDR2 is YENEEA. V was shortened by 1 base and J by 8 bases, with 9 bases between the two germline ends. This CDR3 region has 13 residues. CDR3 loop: CASSLVWGDEQFF. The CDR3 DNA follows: TGTGCCAGCAGCTTAGTGTGGGGTGATGAGCAGTTCTTC.

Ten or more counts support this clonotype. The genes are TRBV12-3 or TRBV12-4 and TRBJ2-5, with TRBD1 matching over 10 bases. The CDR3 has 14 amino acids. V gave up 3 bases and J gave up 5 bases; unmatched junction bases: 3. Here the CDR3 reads CASSFGDRGETQYF. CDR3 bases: TGTGCCAGCAGTTTTGGGGACAGGGGTGAGACCCAGTACTTC.

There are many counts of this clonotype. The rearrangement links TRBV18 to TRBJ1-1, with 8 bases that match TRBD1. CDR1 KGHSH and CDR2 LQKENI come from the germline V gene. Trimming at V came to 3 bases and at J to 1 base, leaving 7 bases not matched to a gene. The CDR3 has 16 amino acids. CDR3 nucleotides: TGTGCCAGCTCACCGACCTATACAGGGGGGAACACTGAAGCTTTCTTT. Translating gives CASSPTYTGGNTEAFF.

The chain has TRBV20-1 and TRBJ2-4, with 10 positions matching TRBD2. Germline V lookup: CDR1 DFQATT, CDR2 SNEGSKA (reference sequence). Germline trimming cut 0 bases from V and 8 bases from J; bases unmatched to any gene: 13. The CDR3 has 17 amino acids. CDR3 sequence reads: CSARDWASGRPGDIQYF. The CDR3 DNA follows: TGCAGTGCTAGAGATTGGGCTAGCGGGAGACCTGGGGACATTCAGTACTTC.

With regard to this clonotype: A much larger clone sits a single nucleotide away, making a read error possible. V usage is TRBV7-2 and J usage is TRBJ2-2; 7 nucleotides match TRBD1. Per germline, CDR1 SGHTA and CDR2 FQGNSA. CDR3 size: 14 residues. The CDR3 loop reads CASSSGTATRELFF. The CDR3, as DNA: TGTGCCAGCAGCTCTGGGACAGCCACCAGGGAGCTGTTTTTT.

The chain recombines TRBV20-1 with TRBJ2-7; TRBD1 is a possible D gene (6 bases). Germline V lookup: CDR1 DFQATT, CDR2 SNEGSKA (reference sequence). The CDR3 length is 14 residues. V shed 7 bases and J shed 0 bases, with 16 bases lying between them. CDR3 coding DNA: TGCAGTGTAGTAGATAGGACAGCCTCCTACGAGCAGTACTTC. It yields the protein CSVVDRTASYEQYF.

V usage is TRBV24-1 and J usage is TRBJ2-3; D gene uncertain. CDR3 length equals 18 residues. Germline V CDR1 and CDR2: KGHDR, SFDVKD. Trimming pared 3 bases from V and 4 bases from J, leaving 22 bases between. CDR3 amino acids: CATSDPSMTLHGPDTQYF. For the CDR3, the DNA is TGTGCCACCAGTGATCCTTCCATGACCCTCCACGGCCCAGATACGCAGTATTTT.

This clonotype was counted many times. CDR3 DNA sequence: TGTGCCAGCGGCCTCGGGCCGAGCCTCAACACTGAAGCTTTCTTT. Translated: CASGLGPSLNTEAFF. The chain carries TRBV27 and TRBJ1-1; D gene ambiguous. The CDR3 loop spans 15 amino acids. Germline assignment: CDR1 MNHEY and CDR2 SMNVEV (reference sequence). V lost 8 bases, J lost 2 bases, and 18 bases lay in between.

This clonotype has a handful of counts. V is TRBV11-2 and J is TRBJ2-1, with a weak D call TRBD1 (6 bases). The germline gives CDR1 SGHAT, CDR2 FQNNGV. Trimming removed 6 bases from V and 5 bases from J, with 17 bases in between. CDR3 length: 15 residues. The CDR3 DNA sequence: TGTGCCAGCAGACTAACCCATGGACAGAACAATGAGCAGTTCTTC. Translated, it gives CASRLTHGQNNEQFF.

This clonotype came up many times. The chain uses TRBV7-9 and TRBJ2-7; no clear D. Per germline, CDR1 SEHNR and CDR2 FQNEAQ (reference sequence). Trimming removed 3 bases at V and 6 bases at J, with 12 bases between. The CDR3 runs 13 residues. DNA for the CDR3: TGTGCCAGCAGCTTTCGACCCATTGGCGAGCAGTACTTC. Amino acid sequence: CASSFRPIGEQYF.

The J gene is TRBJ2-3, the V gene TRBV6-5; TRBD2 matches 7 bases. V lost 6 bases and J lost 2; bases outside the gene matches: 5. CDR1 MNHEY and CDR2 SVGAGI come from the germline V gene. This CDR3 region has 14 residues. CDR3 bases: TGTGCCAGCAGGCGGGAGTACCACACAGATACGCAGTATTTT. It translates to CASRREYHTDTQYF.

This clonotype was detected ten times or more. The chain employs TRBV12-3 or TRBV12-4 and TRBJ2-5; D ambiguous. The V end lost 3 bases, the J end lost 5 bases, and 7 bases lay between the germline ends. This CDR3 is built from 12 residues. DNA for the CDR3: TGTGCCAGCAGTTTTCTAGGGGAGACCCAGTACTTC. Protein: CASSFLGETQYF.

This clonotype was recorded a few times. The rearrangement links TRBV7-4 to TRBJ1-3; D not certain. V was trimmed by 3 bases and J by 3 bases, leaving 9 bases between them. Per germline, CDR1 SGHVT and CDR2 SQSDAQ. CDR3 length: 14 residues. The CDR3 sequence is CASSLSTGGNTIYF. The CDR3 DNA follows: TGTGCCAGCAGCTTGTCGACCGGTGGAAACACCATATATTTT.

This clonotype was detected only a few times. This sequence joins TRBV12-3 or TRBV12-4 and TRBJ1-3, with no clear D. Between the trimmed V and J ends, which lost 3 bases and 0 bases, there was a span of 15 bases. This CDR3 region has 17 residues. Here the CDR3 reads CASSFLPGRSSGNTIYF. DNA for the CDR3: TGTGCCAGCAGTTTTCTGCCGGGCCGAAGCTCTGGAAACACCATATATTTT.